These 26 T cell receptor beta chains were all obtained from the same sample, sequenced in a study of cytomegalovirus exposure and HLA in healthy donors. Vbeta (60) and Jbeta (13) primers were used in the PCR. Clones were read by immunoSEQ multiplex PCR, and TCRdb kept only the in-frame ones, dropping some. The table has 35,000 to 50,000 clones, over 55% seen once; the top ten hold roughly 8.7%. Sequencing was carried out using PBMCs. These receptors originate from a human donor in good health.

This chain connects TRBV25-1 to TRBJ2-1; a possible D gene is TRBD1 (6 bases). The CDR3 runs to 15 residues. Germline CDR1 reads MGHDK; CDR2 reads SYGVNS. The V end was cut by 4 bases, the J end by 3 bases, with 13 bases between. The CDR3 nucleotides read TGTGCCAGCAGTGGAACAGTACAGGGCTACAATGAGCAGTTCTTC. Amino acid sequence: CASSGTVQGYNEQFF.

This rearrangement joins TRBV9 to TRBJ2-5, with 8 nucleotides matching TRBD1. V shed 4 bases and J 4 bases; nucleotides not matched to a gene: 6. CDR3 length: 14 amino acids. Germline CDR1 and CDR2: SGDLS and YYNGEE. The CDR3 nucleotides read TGTGCCAGCAGCCGAGACAGGGGTAGAGAGACCCAGTACTTC. This gives the protein CASSRDRGRETQYF.

J is TRBJ2-2 and V is TRBV5-6; no clear D. V was trimmed by 4 bases and J by 1 base, leaving 5 bases between them. Looked up from germline, CDR1 is SGHDT and CDR2 is YYEEEE. This CDR3 region has 13 residues. CDR3 loop: CASSKLNTGELFF. CDR3 sequence (DNA): TGTGCCAGCAGCAAACTGAACACCGGGGAGCTGTTTTTT.

The CDR3 protein is CASSPSGLAQFF. CDR3 in DNA: TGTGCCAGCAGCCCGAGCGGACTAGCTCAGTTCTTC. The chain links TRBV9 to TRBJ2-1, with TRBD2 matching 8 bases. Germline trimming cut 4 bases from V and 13 bases from J; bases unmatched to any gene: 7. The germline gives CDR1 SGDLS, CDR2 YYNGEE. The CDR3 is 12 amino acids.

This clone was recorded once. The chain employs TRBV5-1 and TRBJ1-4, with TRBD1 matching over 9 bases. CDR1 is SGHRS and CDR2 is YFSETQ in the germline V gene. Trimming cost V 0 bases and J 8 bases; bases outside gene matches: 2. The CDR3 sequence is 14 residues long. The CDR3 region is CASSLGTGVEKLFF. The CDR3 region has the DNA TGCGCCAGCAGCTTGGGGACAGGGGTCGAAAAACTGTTTTTT. Using reference TRBV5-1 and TRBJ1-4 for the parts outside the CDR3, the full variable domain is KAGVTQTPRYLIKTRGQQVTLSCSPISGHRSVSWYQQTPGQGLQFLFEYFSETQRNKGNFPGRFSGRQFSNSRSEMNVSTLELGDSALYLCASSLGTGVEKLFFGSGTQLSVL.

The chain recombines TRBV5-6 with TRBJ2-7; a possible D gene is TRBD2 (5 bases). Per germline, CDR1 SGHDT and CDR2 YYEEEE. This CDR3 has 12 amino acids. Trimming stripped 1 base from V and 4 bases from J, with 6 bases between. The chain's CDR3 is CASSLTRYEQYF. The CDR3 region has the DNA TGTGCCAGCAGCTTGACTAGGTACGAGCAGTACTTC.

This clone was seen only a few times. This chain connects TRBV29-1 to TRBJ2-7; 11 bases fit TRBD1. The CDR3 is 14 residues long. CDR1 and CDR2 from the germline V gene are SQVTM and ANQGSEA. The trim removed 6 bases at V and 2 bases at J, leaving 6 bases unmatched. The CDR3 region has the DNA TGCAGCGTGGATGTGGACAGGGGGCCCTACGAGCAGTACTTC. Encoded protein: CSVDVDRGPYEQYF.

The rearrangement links TRBV21-1 to TRBJ1-5; TRBD1, the table's D call, was not compared with the DNA. TRBV21-1 is deemed a pseudogene. CDR3 length equals 14 residues. DNA of the CDR3: TGTGCCAGCAGCAAGGACAGGGAATTTCAGCCCCAGCATTTT. Protein product: CASSKDREFQPQHF.

The chain recombines TRBV7-6 with TRBJ1-6; tentatively, D is TRBD1 (5 bases). The CDR3 is 16 amino acids. Trimming removed 5 bases from V and 6 bases from J, with 17 bases in between. Germline V gene sequence: CDR1 SGHVS, CDR2 FNYEAQ. The DNA of the CDR3 is TGTGCCAGCAGCCTAAGACAGAGAACGACTAATTCACCCCTCCACTTT. It codes for CASSLRQRTTNSPLHF. Full variable domain (outside the CDR3, taken from reference TRBV7-6 and TRBJ1-6): GAGVSQSPRYKVTKRGQDVALRCDPISGHVSLYWYRQALGQGPEFLTYFNYEAQQDKSGLPNDRFSAERPEGSISTLTIQRTEQRDSAMYRCASSLRQRTTNSPLHFGNGTRLTVT.

CDR3 sequence: CASSLSGGEETQYF. DNA of the CDR3: TGTGCCAGCAGCCTTAGCGGGGGGGAAGAGACCCAGTACTTC. This sequence joins TRBV2 and TRBJ2-5; 11 nucleotides match TRBD2. CDR1 and CDR2 (germline): SNHLY, FYNNEI. CDR3 length: 14 residues. The V and J ends lost 6 bases and 3 bases, in that order; junction bases with no gene match: 3. Complete variable domain (other parts from reference TRBV2 and TRBJ2-5): EPEVTQTPSHQVTQMGQEVILRCVPISNHLYFYWYRQILGQKVEFLVSFYNNEISEKSEIFDDQFSVERPDGSNFTLKIRSTKLEDSAMYFCASSLSGGEETQYFGPGTRLLVL.

J is TRBJ2-5 and V is TRBV29-1; possibly TRBD1 for D (6 bases). The V end was cut by 5 bases, the J end by 2 bases, with 15 bases between. Germline CDR1 SQVTM, CDR2 ANQGSEA. The CDR3 consists of 14 residues. The CDR3 DNA is TGCAGCGTTAGAGGACAGATCCTACAAGAGACCCAGTACTTC. This codes for CSVRGQILQETQYF.

The table lists this clone with a count of one. The chain combines TRBV18 with TRBJ1-1; D not resolved. The CDR3 is made up of 13 amino acids. V dropped 3 bases and J dropped 10 bases, with 15 bases sitting between them. CDR1 KGHSH and CDR2 LQKENI come from the germline V gene. The CDR3 spells CASSPVPRVGAFF. CDR3 sequence (DNA): TGTGCCAGCTCACCTGTACCTCGGGTAGGAGCTTTCTTT.

The V call is TRBV4-1, the J call TRBJ1-1, with 10 bases identical to TRBD1. Losses at the gene ends were 4 bases for V and 1 base for J; bases not matched to a gene: 12. CDR1 and CDR2 from the germline V gene are MGHRA and YSYEKL. This CDR3 contains 18 residues. For the CDR3, the DNA is TGCGCCAGCAGCCCCTTCGACAGGGGGCAGGTTGGGAACACTGAAGCTTTCTTT. Protein: CASSPFDRGQVGNTEAFF.

This chain joins TRBV19 and TRBJ1-1; 10 bases map to TRBD1. The CDR3 runs 13 residues. The V and J ends lost 9 bases and 4 bases, in that order; junction bases with no gene match: 5. Germline CDR1 and CDR2: LNHDA and SQIVND (reference sequence). As DNA, the CDR3 is TGTGCCAGCGCGGGACAGGGGAGCACTGAAGCTTTCTTT. Its translation: CASAGQGSTEAFF.

The CDR3 nucleotides read TGCAGCGTATTGGGACAGCTTTCCTCCTACGAGCAGTACTTC. As protein: CSVLGQLSSYEQYF. This chain uses TRBV29-1 with TRBJ2-7; TRBD1 agrees at 7 bases. With V trimmed by 6 bases and J by 0 bases, 8 bases remained unmatched. Germline V gives CDR1 SQVTM, CDR2 ANQGSEA. There are 14 residues in the CDR3.

This clone was counted a single time. The CDR3 coding sequence is TGTGCCACCAGCAGAGATGAGGGGACCCAGTACTTC. Translating it yields CATSRDEGTQYF. The chain combines TRBV15 with TRBJ2-5; tentative D call: TRBD2 (5 bases). V gave up 0 bases and J gave up 7 bases, with 6 bases separating them. This CDR3 has 12 amino acids. From germline, CDR1 is LNHNV and CDR2 YYDKDF (reference sequence).

The rearrangement uses TRBV10-3 and TRBJ1-3; 10 bases line up with TRBD1. Trimming at V came to 7 bases and at J to 3 bases, leaving 3 bases not matched to a gene. CDR3 length equals 14 residues. The germline CDR1 and CDR2 sequences are ENHRY and SYGVKD. CDR3 sequence: CAIKGTGDGNTIYF. In DNA, the CDR3 is TGTGCCATCAAAGGGACAGGGGATGGAAACACCATATATTTT.

The CDR3 nucleotides read TGTGCCAGCAGCCCTGGGGGACAGGGAGGCACCGGGGAGCTGTTTTTT. Protein product: CASSPGGQGGTGELFF. V usage is TRBV4-2 and J usage is TRBJ2-2; 9 bases match TRBD1. The CDR3 length is 16 residues. The J segment lost 4 bases and the V segment lost 4 bases, leaving 7 bases of the junction unmatched. CDR1 LGHNA and CDR2 YNFKEQ come from the germline V gene.

The chain couples TRBV20-1 to TRBJ2-3, with D hard to call. The CDR3 is 11 residues long. Trimming removed 8 bases at V and 0 bases at J, with 6 bases between. Germline CDR1 and CDR2: DFQATT and SNEGSKA (reference sequence). CDR3 region: CSKRSTDTQYF. For the CDR3, the DNA is TGCAGTAAGAGAAGCACAGATACGCAGTATTTT.

The chain joins TRBV20-1 to TRBJ2-3, with 7 bases matching TRBD2. The CDR3 loop spans 10 amino acids. V was pared by 7 bases and J by 8 bases, with 3 bases of the junction left unmatched. CDR1 is DFQATT, CDR2 SNEGSKA, per germline (reference sequence). The CDR3, as DNA: TGCAGTGTTCGGGGGGTTACGCAGTATTTT. This sequence encodes CSVRGVTQYF.

V is TRBV5-1 and J is TRBJ1-1, with TRBD1 as a possible D gene (6 bases). Germline V gives CDR1 SGHRS, CDR2 YFSETQ. This CDR3 comprises 13 residues. The V and J ends lost 4 bases and 5 bases respectively, with 12 bases between them. The CDR3 sequence: CASSTMDSTEAFF. The CDR3 DNA is TGCGCCAGCAGCACTATGGACAGTACTGAAGCTTTCTTT.

The V and J genes are TRBV5-6 and TRBJ1-5; tentatively, D is TRBD1 (5 bases). CDR1 SGHDT and CDR2 YYEEEE come from the germline V gene. The ends were cut back, 2 bases at V and 2 bases at J, with 11 bases in the middle. The CDR3 is made up of 15 amino acids. The CDR3, as DNA: TGTGCCAGCAGCTTAGCCTCCAGGGGCAATCAGCCCCAGCATTTT. It translates to CASSLASRGNQPQHF. The variable domain in full, with the rest retrieved from reference TRBV5-6 and TRBJ1-5, is DAGVTQSPTHLIKTRGQQVTLRCSPKSGHDTVSWYQQALGQGPQFIFQYYEEEERQRGNFPDRFSGHQFPNYSSELNVNALLLGDSALYLCASSLASRGNQPQHFGDGTRLSIL.

The chain links TRBV4-3 to TRBJ1-6; TRBD1 might be the D (6 bases). Trimming took 5 bases from V and 6 from J, leaving 11 bases between them. The CDR3 has 14 amino acids. Germline V gene sequence: CDR1 LGHNA, CDR2 YSLEER. CDR3 nucleotide sequence: TGCGCCAGCAGCGAGGGCAGGGGTAATTCACCCCTCCACTTT. It encodes CASSEGRGNSPLHF.

The rearrangement uses TRBV18 and TRBJ2-2; 7 bases align to TRBD1. CDR1 and CDR2 (germline): KGHSH, LQKENI. CDR3 size: 14 residues. V was clipped by 8 bases and J by 5 bases; unmatched bases: 8. The CDR3 DNA reads TGTGCCAGCCTCACAGGGGAAACTACCGGGGAGCTGTTTTTT. The encoded protein is CASLTGETTGELFF.

The rearrangement joins TRBV29-1 to TRBJ2-3; 10 bases match TRBD2. CDR3 length: 12 amino acids. Germline lookup yields CDR1 SQVTM and CDR2 ANQGSEA. The CDR3 bases are TGCGGGGCGGGACTAGCGTCAGATACGCAGTATTTT. Translating it yields CGAGLASDTQYF.

V is TRBV28 and J is TRBJ1-3; D might be TRBD1 (5 bases). CDR3 size: 13 residues. The germline V and J ends were trimmed by 6 bases and 8 bases, with 14 bases remaining between them. Looked up from germline, CDR1 is MDHEN and CDR2 is SYDVKM. The CDR3 DNA reads TGTGCCAGCAGCCTTTGGGGCGCGGACACCATATATTTT. It is translated as CASSLWGADTIYF.